This TCR beta chain was found in a study of shared T cell receptors in the human thymus. This CDR3 region has 15 residues. V gave up 4 bases and J gave up 3 bases; unmatched junction bases: 6. Germline CDR1 and CDR2: MDHEN and SYDVKM. The assay was immunoSEQ multiplex PCR, and TCRdb's table has in-frame clones only and misses some. The data contain 720,000 or so clones, 80% to 90% of them singletons. These data are also associated with another study on human thymus T cells. As that study records: Healthy Finnish infants undergoing corrective surgery for congenital heart defects provided the donor material. The study used thymus tissue resected during corrective heart surgery. Thymic TCR repertoires of unrelated people reportedly overlapped highly.

Sequenced input: thymocytes. The chain couples TRBV28 to TRBJ1-2; 9 bases fit TRBD1. The source is a girl less than two years old with a congenital heart defect. CDR3: CASSWGQGGDYGYTF. In DNA, the CDR3 is TGTGCCAGCAGTTGGGGACAGGGAGGGGACTATGGCTACACCTTC.